These 8 T cell receptor beta chains came from one sample sequenced in a study of Graves' ophthalmopathy and Graves' hyperthyroidism. Amplified TCR beta CDR3 regions were obtained using RNA transcripts as template. RT-PCR was first run with HTBI primers, then multiplex PCR in a second round. TCRdb recomputed calls from the multiplex PCR reads with MiXCR, one row per CDR3 protein. The data show approximately 1.2 million distinct CDR3 sequences, with less than 45% seen just once and over 8.5% held by the top ten. Source material: peripheral blood or thyroid tissue (not recorded which). The receptor source for this set is an adult man with Graves' hyperthyroidism.

Remarks on this clonotype: This sequence may be a read error, since a much larger clone differs from it by one base. The V call is TRBV20-1, the J call TRBJ2-7, with 9 bases matching TRBD2. Germline values: CDR1 DFQATT, CDR2 SNEGSKA (reference sequence). The CDR3 sequence is 13 residues long. The CDR3 sequence: CSAPTGTSYEHYF. CDR3 coding DNA: TGCAGTGCCCCGACCGGGACTAGCTACGAGCATTACTTC.

J is TRBJ1-3 and V is TRBV12-3 or TRBV12-4; no clear D. Trimming cost V 7 bases and J 2 bases, with 15 bases left between them. The CDR3 is 15 residues long. In nucleotides, the CDR3 is TGTGCCAGCACCCCAGTCGGAGTTGCTGGAAACACCATATATTTT. Translation: CASTPVGVAGNTIYF.

At least ten counts were recorded for this clonotype. V and J are TRBV7-9 and TRBJ1-4, with D tentatively TRBD1 (6 bases). Trimming cost V 5 bases and J 8 bases, with 18 bases left between them. In germline, CDR1 is SEHNR, CDR2 FQNEAQ (reference sequence). This CDR3 is 15 amino acids long. CDR3 nucleotides: TGTGCCAGCAGCCGCCGGGACACCGAGGAGGAAAAACTGTTTTTT. Translating gives CASSRRDTEEEKLFF.

The chain recombines TRBV7-9 with TRBJ2-5, with 8 bases that match TRBD2. The CDR3 has 16 residues. The V and J ends lost 1 base and 5 bases, in that order; junction bases with no gene match: 9. Germline lookup yields CDR1 SEHNR and CDR2 FQNEAQ (reference sequence). The CDR3 nucleotides read TGTGCCAGCAGCTTAGATAAGTTAGCGGGAATTGAGACCCAGTACTTC. Amino acids: CASSLDKLAGIETQYF.

The rearrangement joins TRBV9 to TRBJ2-7, with 9 bases aligning to TRBD2. The J segment lost 7 bases and the V segment lost 6 bases, leaving 17 bases of the junction unmatched. Germline CDR1 and CDR2: SGDLS and YYNGEE. This CDR3 region has 16 residues. The CDR3 protein is CASTPGREGSPWEQYF. CDR3 in DNA: TGTGCCAGCACCCCCGGGCGGGAGGGCTCTCCGTGGGAGCAGTACTTC.

This clonotype has at least ten counts. The J gene is TRBJ1-4, the V gene TRBV7-2; D gene ambiguous. V lost 1 base, J lost 5 bases, and 8 bases lay in between. CDR3 length equals 14 residues. The germline CDR1 and CDR2 sequences are SGHTA and FQGNSA. This chain's CDR3 is CASSLDRLNEKLFF. The DNA for the CDR3 is TGTGCCAGCAGCTTAGACAGACTCAATGAAAAACTGTTTTTT.

With regard to this clonotype: This could be a read error, since a much larger clone is one nucleotide away. This chain links TRBV7-2 with TRBJ2-7, with TRBD1 as a possible D gene (6 bases). Trimming took 5 bases from V and 3 from J, leaving 26 bases between them. From germline, CDR1 is SGHTA and CDR2 FQGNSA. CDR3 length equals 18 residues. This chain's CDR3 is CASSRMTGLPLRGYEQYV. In DNA form, the CDR3 reads TGTGCCAGCAGCCGAATGACAGGTTTGCCGTTACGGGGCTACGAGCAGTACGTC.

This clonotype was seen many times. The rearrangement joins TRBV11-2 to TRBJ2-7; D gene uncertain. CDR1 and CDR2 from the germline V gene are SGHAT and FQNNGV. The CDR3 extends over 15 amino acids. The germline V and J ends were trimmed by 4 bases and 4 bases, with 17 bases remaining between them. CDR3 DNA: TGTGCCAGCAGCTCCTCGCCCGCGGAACGATACGAGCAGTACTTC. Protein product: CASSSSPAERYEQYF.